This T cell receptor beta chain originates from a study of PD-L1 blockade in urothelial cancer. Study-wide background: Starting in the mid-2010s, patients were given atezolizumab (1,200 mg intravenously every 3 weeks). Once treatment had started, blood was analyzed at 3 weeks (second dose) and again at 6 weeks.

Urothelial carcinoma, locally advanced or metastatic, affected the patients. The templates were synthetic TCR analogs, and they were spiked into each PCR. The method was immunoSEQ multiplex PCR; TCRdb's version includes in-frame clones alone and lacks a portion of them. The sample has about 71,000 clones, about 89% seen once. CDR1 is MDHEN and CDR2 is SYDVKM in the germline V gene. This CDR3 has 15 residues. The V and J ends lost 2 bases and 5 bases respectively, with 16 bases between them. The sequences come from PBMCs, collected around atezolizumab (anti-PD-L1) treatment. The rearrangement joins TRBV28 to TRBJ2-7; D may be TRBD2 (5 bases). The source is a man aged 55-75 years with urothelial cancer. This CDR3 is CASSLTPSLRDEQYF. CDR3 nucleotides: TGTGCCAGCAGTTTAACTCCTAGCCTTCGGGACGAGCAGTACTTC.